This T cell receptor beta chain was sequenced during a study of T cell changes during pregnancy in multiple sclerosis. Sequenced by immunoSEQ multiplex PCR; TCRdb stores in-frame clones only, minus some. The data contain 50,000 to 65,000 clones, over 85% of them singletons. Per germline, CDR1 SGHRS and CDR2 YFSETQ. V lost 4 bases to trimming and J lost 4 bases; unmatched junction nucleotides: 8. The CDR3 length is 14 residues. A single count supports this clone. This TCR was sampled from a female donor with multiple sclerosis, enrolled in a pregnancy study. The V gene is TRBV5-1, the J gene TRBJ2-7, with TRBD1 matching over 7 bases. The sequencing here drew on CD8+ T cells from peripheral blood mononuclear cells, taken before pregnancy. This CDR3 is CASSPDRDVYEQYF. CDR3 nucleotide sequence: TGCGCCAGCAGCCCCGACAGGGATGTATACGAGCAGTACTTC.